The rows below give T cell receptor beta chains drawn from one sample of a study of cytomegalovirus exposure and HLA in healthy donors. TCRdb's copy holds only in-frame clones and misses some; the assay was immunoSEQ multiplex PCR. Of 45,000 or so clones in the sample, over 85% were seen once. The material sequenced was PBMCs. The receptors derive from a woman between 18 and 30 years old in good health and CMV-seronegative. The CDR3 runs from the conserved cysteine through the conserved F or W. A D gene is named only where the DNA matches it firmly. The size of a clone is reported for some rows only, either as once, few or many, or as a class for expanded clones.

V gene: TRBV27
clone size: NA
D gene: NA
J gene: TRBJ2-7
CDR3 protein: CASSLTPGTNLDF
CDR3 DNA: TGTGCCAGCAGTTTAACCCCAGGTACAAACTTAGACTTC

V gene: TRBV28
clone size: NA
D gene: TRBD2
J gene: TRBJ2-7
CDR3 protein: CASSLGGGYEQYF
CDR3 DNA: TGTGCCAGCAGTTTAGGGGGGGGGTACGAGCAGTACTTC

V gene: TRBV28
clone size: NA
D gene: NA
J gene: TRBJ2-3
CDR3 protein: CASTTVLSDTQYF
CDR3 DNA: TGTGCCAGCACGACAGTCCTTTCAGATACGCAGTATTTT

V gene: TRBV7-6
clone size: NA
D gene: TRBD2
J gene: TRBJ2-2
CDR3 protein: CASSDPSGSYTGELFF
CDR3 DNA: TGTGCCAGCAGCGATCCTAGCGGGAGTTACACCGGGGAGCTGTTTTTT

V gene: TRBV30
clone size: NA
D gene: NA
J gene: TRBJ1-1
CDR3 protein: CAWKGGANTEAFF
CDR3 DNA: TGTGCCTGGAAGGGGGGGGCGAACACTGAAGCTTTCTTT

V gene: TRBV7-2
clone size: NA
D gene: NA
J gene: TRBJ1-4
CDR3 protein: CASSQFGGPNEKLFF
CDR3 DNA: TGTGCCAGCAGCCAATTCGGGGGACCCAATGAAAAACTGTTTTTT

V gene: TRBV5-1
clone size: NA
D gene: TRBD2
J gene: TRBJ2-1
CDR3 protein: CASSLALAGGFGEQFF
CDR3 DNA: TGCGCCAGCAGCTTGGCCCTAGCGGGAGGGTTCGGTGAGCAGTTCTTC

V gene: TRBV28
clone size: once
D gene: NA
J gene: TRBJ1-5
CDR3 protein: CASQTGFNQPQHF
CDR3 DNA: TGTGCCAGCCAAACAGGGTTCAATCAGCCCCAGCATTTT

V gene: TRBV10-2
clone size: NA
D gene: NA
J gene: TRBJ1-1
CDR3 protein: CASKEFSPTEAFF
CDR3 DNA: TGCGCTAGCAAAGAGTTTAGCCCCACTGAAGCTTTCTTT

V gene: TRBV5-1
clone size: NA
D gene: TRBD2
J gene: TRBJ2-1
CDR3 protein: CASSLGSGGTVEQFF
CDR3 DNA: TGCGCCAGCAGCTTGGGTAGCGGGGGTACCGTTGAGCAGTTCTTC

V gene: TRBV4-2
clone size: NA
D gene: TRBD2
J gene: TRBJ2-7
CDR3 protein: CASSQDSPSGTYPYEQYF
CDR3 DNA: TGTGCCAGCAGCCAAGATTCCCCTAGCGGGACTTACCCCTACGAGCAGTACTTC

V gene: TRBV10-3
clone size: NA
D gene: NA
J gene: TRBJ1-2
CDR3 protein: CATVPEAGGYGYTF
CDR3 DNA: TGTGCCACCGTTCCGGAGGCGGGAGGCTATGGCTACACCTTC

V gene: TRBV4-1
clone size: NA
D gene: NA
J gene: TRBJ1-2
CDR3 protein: CASSQDRNYGYTF
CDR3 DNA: TGCGCCAGCAGCCAAGACCGTAACTATGGCTACACCTTC

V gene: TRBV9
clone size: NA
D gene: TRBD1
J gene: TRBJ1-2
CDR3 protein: CASSVEGRGSYGYTF
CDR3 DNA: TGTGCCAGCAGCGTGGAGGGCAGGGGGTCCTATGGCTACACCTTC

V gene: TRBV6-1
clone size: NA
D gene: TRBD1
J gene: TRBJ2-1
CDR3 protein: CASSEPGGASNEQFF
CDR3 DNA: TGTGCCAGCAGTGAACCAGGGGGCGCGAGCAATGAGCAGTTCTTC

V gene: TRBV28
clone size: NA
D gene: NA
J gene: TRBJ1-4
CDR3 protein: CASKGGSGEKLFF
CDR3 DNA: TGTGCCAGCAAGGGGGGGTCGGGTGAAAAACTGTTTTTT

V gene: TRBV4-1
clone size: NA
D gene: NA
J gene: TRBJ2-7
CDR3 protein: CASSQGPQGSGSYEQYF
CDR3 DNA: TGCGCCAGCAGCCAAGGTCCTCAGGGGTCTGGCTCCTACGAGCAGTACTTC

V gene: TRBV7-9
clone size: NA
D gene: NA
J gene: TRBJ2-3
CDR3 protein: CASSLNPSTDTQYF
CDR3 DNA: TGTGCCAGCAGCTTAAATCCGAGCACAGATACGCAGTATTTT

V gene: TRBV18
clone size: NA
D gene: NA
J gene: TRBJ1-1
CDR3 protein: CASSPPGRSNTEAFF
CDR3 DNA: TGTGCCAGCTCACCGCCGGGAAGATCCAACACTGAAGCTTTCTTT

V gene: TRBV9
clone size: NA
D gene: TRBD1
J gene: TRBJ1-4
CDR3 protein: CASSVASGDREKLFF
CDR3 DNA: TGTGCCAGCAGCGTAGCTAGCGGGGACAGGGAAAAACTGTTTTTT

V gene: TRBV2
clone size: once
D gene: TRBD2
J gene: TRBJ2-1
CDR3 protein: CASSPGVAGVNEQFF
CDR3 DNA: TGTGCCAGTTCCCCAGGGGTAGCGGGAGTTAATGAGCAGTTCTTC

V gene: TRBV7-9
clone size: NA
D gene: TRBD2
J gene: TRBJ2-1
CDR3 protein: CASSFLTSGDLNEQFF
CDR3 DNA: TGTGCCAGCAGCTTCCTGACTAGCGGAGACCTTAATGAGCAGTTCTTC

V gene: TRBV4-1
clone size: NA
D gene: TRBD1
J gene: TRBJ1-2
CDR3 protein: CASSNPDRGGYGYTF
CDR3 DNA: TGCGCCAGCAGCAACCCGGACAGGGGAGGCTATGGCTACACCTTC

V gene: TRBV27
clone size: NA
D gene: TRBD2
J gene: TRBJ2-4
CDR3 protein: CASSPVGLAVAKNIQYF
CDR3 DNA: TGTGCCAGCAGCCCTGTTGGGCTAGCGGTAGCCAAAAACATTCAGTACTTC

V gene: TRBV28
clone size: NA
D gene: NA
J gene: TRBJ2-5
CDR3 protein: CASSFRTIGTQYF
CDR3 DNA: TGTGCCAGCAGTTTTAGAACGATTGGGACCCAGTACTTC

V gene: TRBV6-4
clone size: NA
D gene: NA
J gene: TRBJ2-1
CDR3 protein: CASSDSGTSHFLFF
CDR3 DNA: TGTGCCAGCAGTGACTCCGGGACTTCCCATTTTCTGTTCTTC

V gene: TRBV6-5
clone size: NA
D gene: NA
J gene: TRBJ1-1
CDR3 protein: CASSFSRNTEAFF
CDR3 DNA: TGTGCCAGCAGTTTTAGCAGGAACACTGAAGCTTTCTTT

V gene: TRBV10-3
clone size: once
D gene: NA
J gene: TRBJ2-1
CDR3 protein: CAIRATGNNEQFF
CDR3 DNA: TGTGCCATCAGAGCGACAGGAAACAATGAGCAGTTCTTC